The sequence of this TCR beta chain was determined in a study of identifying expanded T cells in peripheral blood (dated by TCRdb to between 2018 and 2021). Looking at the study overall: Four technical replicates, made by sequencing separate aliquots from the same pool of genomic DNA, were compared pairwise.

No immune events such as infections were documented for the healthy donors during the collection period. Blood repertoires from healthy donors were used as a training cohort for calibrating time-dependent variance in a beta-binomial model of differential abundance of T-cell clones. The training cohort comprised roughly 10 healthy donors, 3 female and 7 male. An age range of roughly 29 to 65 years, with an average of about 43 years, was recorded for the donors. Whole blood, obtained from a commercial supplier, was collected from each healthy donor at three time points spaced around two weeks apart. Genomic DNA was extracted from unsorted whole blood for immunosequencing. TCRbeta CDR3 regions were profiled by bias-controlled multiplex PCR amplification of genomic DNA with the immunoSEQ Assay. On the study's bioinformatics: The absolute abundance of each unique TCRbeta CDR3 region was quantified after sequences were collapsed and filtered. Differential abundance was assessed using a binomial (Fisher-equivalent) model and a beta-binomial model in which time-dependent variance fitted from healthy donors was added. Clones with fewer than 5 combined templates were excluded, and clones with Benjamini-Hochberg FDR below 0.01 were called differentially abundant. Using the form v = (b*log(k)+a)^2, the beta-binomial variance was modeled as a function of the total template count across the two samples. TCRdb's version of the immuneACCESS table is confined to in-frame rearrangements and falls short of the full clone set. An unresolved V gene accounts for under half of the shortfall where checked; the remainder is of unknown origin. V and J calls and clone size are as listed in that table; D and trimming were resolved from the DNA. This sample lists about 94,000 clones; around 90% were detected once. Under 6% of the sample rests with the top ten.

Findings and caveats that apply to the study as a whole: Across all healthy donors, variance in clone template counts between approximately two-week samples was found to increase significantly with total template count. Approximately 1.2 differentially abundant clones were flagged by the binomial model between technical replicates, whereas about 15 and 18 were flagged over approximately two weeks and four weeks, respectively. The authors expected that biological variance in healthy repertoires might rise further over much longer intervals, such as months to years. Both the number of clones called differentially abundant and the false-positive rate were significantly reduced by the beta-binomial model across all healthy-donor time intervals.

A remark on this clone: Its cognate antigen has yet to be identified. Within one base of it there is no much larger clone, and no base qualities were kept.

CDR3 length: 16 amino acids, cysteine to phenylalanine. Only the CDR3 DNA stays, 48 bases, in frame from base 1. The junction shows trimming of 0 bases on V and 7 bases on J, plus 18 bases between the germline ends. CDR1 and CDR2 are read off the germline V gene as KGHSH and LQKENI. Material for sequencing was blood. The TCR comes from a person aged 18 to 69 in good health. The rearrangement combines TRBV18 with TRBJ2-5, with the D call perhaps TRBD1 or TRBD2, each one matching 6 bases. CDR3 region: CASSPPEGGRWGTQYF. The nucleotides read TGTGCCAGCTCACCACCGGAGGGGGGCCGGTGGGGGACCCAGTACTTC.